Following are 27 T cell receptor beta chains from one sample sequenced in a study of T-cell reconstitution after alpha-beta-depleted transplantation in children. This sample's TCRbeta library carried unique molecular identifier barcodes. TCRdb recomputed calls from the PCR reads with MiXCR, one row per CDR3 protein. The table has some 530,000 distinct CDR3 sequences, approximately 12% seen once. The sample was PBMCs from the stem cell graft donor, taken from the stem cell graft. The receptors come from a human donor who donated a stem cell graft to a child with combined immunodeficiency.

DNA of the CDR3: TGTGCCAGCTATCCACGAGCGGGAGGTTTCTACGAGCAGTACTTC. Its translation: CASYPRAGGFYEQYF. The chain combines TRBV6-2 or TRBV6-3 with TRBJ2-7; 9 nucleotides align to TRBD2. V trimming: 8 bases; J trimming: 3 bases; junction bases outside the gene matches: 11. This CDR3 is built from 15 residues. Germline V lookup: CDR1 MNHEY, CDR2 SVGEGT.

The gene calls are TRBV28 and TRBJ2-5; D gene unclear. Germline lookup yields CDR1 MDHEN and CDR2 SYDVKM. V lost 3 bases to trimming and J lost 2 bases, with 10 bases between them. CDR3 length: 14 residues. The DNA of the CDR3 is TGTGCCAGCAGTTTTTGGGCTAGGCAAGAGACCCAGTACTTC. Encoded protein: CASSFWARQETQYF.

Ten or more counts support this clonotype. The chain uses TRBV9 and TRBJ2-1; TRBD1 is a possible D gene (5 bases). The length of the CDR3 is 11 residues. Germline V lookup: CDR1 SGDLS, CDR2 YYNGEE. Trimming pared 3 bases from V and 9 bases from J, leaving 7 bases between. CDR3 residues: CASSATGEQFF. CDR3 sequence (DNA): TGTGCCAGCAGCGCCACAGGTGAGCAGTTCTTC.

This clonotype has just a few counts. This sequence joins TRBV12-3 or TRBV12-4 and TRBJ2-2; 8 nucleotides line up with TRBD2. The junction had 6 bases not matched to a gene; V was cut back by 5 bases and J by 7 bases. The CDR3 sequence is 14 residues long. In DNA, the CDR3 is TGTGCCAGCAGTCCGACTAGCGCGGGCGGGGAGCTGTTTTTT. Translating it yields CASSPTSAGGELFF.

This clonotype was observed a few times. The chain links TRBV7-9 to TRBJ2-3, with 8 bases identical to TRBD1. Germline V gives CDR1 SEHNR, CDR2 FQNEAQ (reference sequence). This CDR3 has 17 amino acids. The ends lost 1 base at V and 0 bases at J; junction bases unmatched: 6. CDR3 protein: CASSLGGTGLSTDTQYF. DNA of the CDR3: TGTGCCAGCAGCTTAGGCGGGACAGGCTTGAGCACAGATACGCAGTATTTT.

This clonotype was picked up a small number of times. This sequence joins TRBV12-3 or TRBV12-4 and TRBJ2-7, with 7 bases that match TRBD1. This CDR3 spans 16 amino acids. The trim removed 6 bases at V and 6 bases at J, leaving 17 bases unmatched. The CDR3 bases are TGTGCCAGCAGCTTTAACCCAGGACAGGCCTTGATCGAGCAGTACTTC. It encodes CASSFNPGQALIEQYF.

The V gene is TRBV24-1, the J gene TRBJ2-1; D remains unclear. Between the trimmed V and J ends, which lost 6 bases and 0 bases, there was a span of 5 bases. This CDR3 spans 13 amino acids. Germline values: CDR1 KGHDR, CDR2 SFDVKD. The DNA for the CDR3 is TGTGCCACCAGTCAGAGCTCCTACAATGAGCAGTTCTTC. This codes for CATSQSSYNEQFF.

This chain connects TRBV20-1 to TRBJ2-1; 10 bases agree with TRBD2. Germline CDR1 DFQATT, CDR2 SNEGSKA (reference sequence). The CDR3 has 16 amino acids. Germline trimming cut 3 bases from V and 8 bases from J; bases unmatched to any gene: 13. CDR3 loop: CSARTPRAGGVYEQFF. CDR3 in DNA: TGCAGTGCTAGGACCCCCCGAGCGGGAGGGGTGTATGAGCAGTTCTTC.

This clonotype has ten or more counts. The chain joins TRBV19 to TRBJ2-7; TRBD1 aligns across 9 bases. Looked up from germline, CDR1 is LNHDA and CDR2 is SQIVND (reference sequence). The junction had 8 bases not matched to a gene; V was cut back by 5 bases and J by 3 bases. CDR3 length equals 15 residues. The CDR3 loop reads CASSLGTGTNYEQYF. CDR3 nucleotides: TGTGCCAGTAGTCTCGGGACAGGGACCAACTACGAGCAGTACTTC.

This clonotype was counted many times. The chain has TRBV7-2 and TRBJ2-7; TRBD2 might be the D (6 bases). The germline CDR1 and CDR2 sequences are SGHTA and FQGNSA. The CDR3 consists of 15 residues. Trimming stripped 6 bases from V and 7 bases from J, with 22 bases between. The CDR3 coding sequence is TGTGCCAGCAGTAGAGCTCCAGGAGGAAGCGGGGAGCAGTACTTC. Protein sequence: CASSRAPGGSGEQYF.

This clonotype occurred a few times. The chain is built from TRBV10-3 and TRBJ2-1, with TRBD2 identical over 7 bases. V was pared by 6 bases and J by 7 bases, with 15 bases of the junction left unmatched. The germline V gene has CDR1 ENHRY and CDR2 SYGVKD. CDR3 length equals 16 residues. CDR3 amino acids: CAIRAGVDVLPNEQFF. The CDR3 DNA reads TGTGCCATCAGGGCGGGGGTAGACGTTCTTCCGAATGAGCAGTTCTTC.

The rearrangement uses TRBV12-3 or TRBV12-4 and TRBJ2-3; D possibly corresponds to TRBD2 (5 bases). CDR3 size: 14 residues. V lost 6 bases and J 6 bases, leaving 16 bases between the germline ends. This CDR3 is CASSVGGRGDTQYF. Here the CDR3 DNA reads TGTGCCAGCAGCGTTGGTGGGAGAGGGGATACGCAGTATTTT.

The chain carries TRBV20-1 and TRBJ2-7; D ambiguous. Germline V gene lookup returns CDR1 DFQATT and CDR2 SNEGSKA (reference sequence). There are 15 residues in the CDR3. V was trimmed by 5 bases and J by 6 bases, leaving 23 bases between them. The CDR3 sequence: CSASSVGPSTGEQYF. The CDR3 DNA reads TGCAGTGCTTCCTCCGTGGGCCCTTCTACGGGCGAGCAGTACTTC.

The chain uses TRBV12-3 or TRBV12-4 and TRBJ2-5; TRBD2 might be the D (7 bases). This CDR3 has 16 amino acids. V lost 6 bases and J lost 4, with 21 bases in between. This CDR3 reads CASSPRSGGRLETQYF. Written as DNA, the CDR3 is TGTGCCAGCAGCCCTCGGTCCGGGGGGCGGTTAGAGACCCAGTACTTC.

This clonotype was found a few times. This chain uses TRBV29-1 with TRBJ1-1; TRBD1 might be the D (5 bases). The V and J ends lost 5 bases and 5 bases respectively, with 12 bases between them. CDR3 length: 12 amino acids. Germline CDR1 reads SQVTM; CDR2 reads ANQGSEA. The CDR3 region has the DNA TGCAGCGTTACGACCGGGGGAACTGAAGCTTTCTTT. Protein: CSVTTGGTEAFF.

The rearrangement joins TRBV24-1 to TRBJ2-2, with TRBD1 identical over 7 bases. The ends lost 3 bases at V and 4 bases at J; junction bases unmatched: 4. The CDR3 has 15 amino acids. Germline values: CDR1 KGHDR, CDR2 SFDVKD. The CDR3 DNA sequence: TGTGCCACCAGTGATCTGACAGGGTCCACCGGGGAGCTGTTTTTT. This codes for CATSDLTGSTGELFF.

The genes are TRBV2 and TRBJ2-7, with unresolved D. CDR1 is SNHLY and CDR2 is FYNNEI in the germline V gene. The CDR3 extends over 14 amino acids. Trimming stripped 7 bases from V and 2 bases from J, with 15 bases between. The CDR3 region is CASNPPPQTYEQYF. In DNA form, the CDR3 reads TGTGCCAGCAATCCCCCACCGCAAACCTACGAGCAGTACTTC.

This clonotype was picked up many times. This chain's CDR3 is CSAAGGPEDTQYF. CDR3 bases: TGCAGTGCCGCGGGGGGGCCCGAAGATACGCAGTATTTT. The genes are TRBV20-1 and TRBJ2-3, with TRBD2 matching 9 bases. The CDR3 is made up of 13 amino acids. Germline loops: CDR1 DFQATT, CDR2 SNEGSKA (reference sequence). V trimming: 6 bases; J trimming: 5 bases; junction bases outside the gene matches: 6.

CDR3 in amino acids: CASSLLASGRPGEQYF. The DNA of the CDR3 is TGTGCCAGCAGCTTACTGGCTAGCGGGAGGCCGGGCGAGCAGTACTTC. V gene TRBV7-9 combines with J gene TRBJ2-7; 11 nucleotides agree with TRBD2. J lost 6 bases, V lost 2 bases, and 9 bases had no gene match. The CDR3 is 16 amino acids. CDR1 and CDR2 (germline): SEHNR, FQNEAQ (reference sequence). The whole variable domain, filled in from reference TRBV7-9 and TRBJ2-7, reads DTGVSQNPRHKITKRGQNVTFRCDPISEHNRLYWYRQTLGQGPEFLTYFQNEAQLEKSRLLSDRFSAERPKGSFSTLEIQRTEQGDSAMYLCASSLLASGRPGEQYFGPGTRLTVT.

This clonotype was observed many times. The CDR3 protein is CASIGTVINNEQFF. CDR3 DNA: TGTGCCAGCATCGGGACGGTCATTAACAATGAGCAGTTCTTC. This sequence joins TRBV6-2 or TRBV6-3 and TRBJ2-1, with D tentatively TRBD1 or TRBD2 (5 bases each). The CDR3 loop spans 14 amino acids. Germline V gene sequence: CDR1 MNHEY, CDR2 SVGEGT. The V end was cut by 7 bases, the J end by 5 bases, with 15 bases between.

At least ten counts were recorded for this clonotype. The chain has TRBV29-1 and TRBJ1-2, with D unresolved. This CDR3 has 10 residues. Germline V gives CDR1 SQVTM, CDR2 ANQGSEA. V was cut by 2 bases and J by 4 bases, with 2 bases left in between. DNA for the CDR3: TGCAGCGTTGAATCCTATGGCTACACCTTC. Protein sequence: CSVESYGYTF.

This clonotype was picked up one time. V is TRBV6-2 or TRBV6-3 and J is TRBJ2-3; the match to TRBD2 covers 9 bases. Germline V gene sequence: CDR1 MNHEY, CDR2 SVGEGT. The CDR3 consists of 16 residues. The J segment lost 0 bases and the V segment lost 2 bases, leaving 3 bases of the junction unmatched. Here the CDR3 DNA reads TGTGCCAGCAGTTACGGACTAGCGACTAGCACAGATACGCAGTATTTT. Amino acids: CASSYGLATSTDTQYF.

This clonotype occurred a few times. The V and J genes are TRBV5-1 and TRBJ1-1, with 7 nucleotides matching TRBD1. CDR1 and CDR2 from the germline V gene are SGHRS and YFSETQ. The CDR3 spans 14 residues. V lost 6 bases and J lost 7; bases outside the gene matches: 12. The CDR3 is CASTQGGTVGEAFF. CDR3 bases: TGCGCCAGCACCCAGGGGGGGACCGTCGGTGAAGCTTTCTTT.

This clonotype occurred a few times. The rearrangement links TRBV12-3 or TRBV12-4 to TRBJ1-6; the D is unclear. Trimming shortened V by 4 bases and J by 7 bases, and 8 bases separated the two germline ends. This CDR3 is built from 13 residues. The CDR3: CASSSHGNSPLHF. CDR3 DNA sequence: TGTGCCAGCAGTTCCCACGGAAATTCACCCCTCCACTTT.

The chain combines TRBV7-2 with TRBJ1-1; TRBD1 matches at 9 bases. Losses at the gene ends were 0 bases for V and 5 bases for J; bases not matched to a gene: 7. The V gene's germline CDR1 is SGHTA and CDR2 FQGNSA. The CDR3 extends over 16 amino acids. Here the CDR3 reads CASSLAPDRGDTEAFF. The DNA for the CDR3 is TGTGCCAGCAGCTTAGCCCCCGACAGGGGGGATACTGAAGCTTTCTTT.

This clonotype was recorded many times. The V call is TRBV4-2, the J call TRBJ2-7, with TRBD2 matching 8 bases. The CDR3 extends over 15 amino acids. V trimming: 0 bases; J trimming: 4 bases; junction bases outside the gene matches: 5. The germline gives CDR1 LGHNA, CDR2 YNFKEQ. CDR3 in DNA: TGTGCCAGCAGCCAAGAGGCGGGGGGCCGGTACGAGCAGTACTTC. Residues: CASSQEAGGRYEQYF.

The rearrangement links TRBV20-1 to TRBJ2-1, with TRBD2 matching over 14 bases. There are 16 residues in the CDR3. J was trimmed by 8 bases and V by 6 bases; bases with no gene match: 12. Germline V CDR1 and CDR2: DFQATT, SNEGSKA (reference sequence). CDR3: CSAIPGLAGVVYEQFF. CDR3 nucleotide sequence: TGCAGTGCAATACCGGGACTAGCGGGAGTGGTTTATGAGCAGTTCTTC.